The rows below give T cell receptor beta chains drawn from one sample of a study of CD8 T cell repertoires and HIV-1 epitope variants. Their target antigens are unknown. This table comes from immunoSEQ multiplex PCR, and its TCRdb copy is limited to in-frame clones, with some not included. This sample has fewer than 5,500 clones, with less than 75% found just once. Sequencing was carried out using cultured CD8+ T cells derived from PBMCs. Receptor source: a male donor with HIV. Both conserved end residues are part of each CDR3. Fields, in order: CDR3 protein, CDR3 DNA, V gene, clone size, D gene, J gene. A D gene is named only where the DNA matches it firmly. A row's size may be missing; if present it is once, few, many or a size class.

CDR3aa: CASSWPENMVYEQYF; CDR3nt: TGTGCCAGCAGCTGGCCCGAAAATATGGTGTACGAGCAGTACTTC; v_gene: TRBV5-6; abundance: .; d_gene: .; j_gene: TRBJ2-7
CDR3aa: CASSVSGGASDTQYF; CDR3nt: TGTGCCAGCAGCGTCAGCGGGGGGGCCTCAGATACGCAGTATTTT; v_gene: TRBV9; abundance: .; d_gene: TRBD2; j_gene: TRBJ2-3
CDR3aa: CASSLVTSEPEGVTDTQYF; CDR3nt: TGTGCCAGCAGCTTGGTAACTAGCGAACCGGAGGGTGTCACAGATACGCAGTATTTT; v_gene: TRBV5-4; abundance: .; d_gene: TRBD2; j_gene: TRBJ2-3
CDR3aa: CASSFSVSLGNEQYF; CDR3nt: TGTGCCAGCAGCTTCTCCGTCTCGCTGGGAAACGAGCAGTACTTC; v_gene: TRBV13; abundance: few; d_gene: .; j_gene: TRBJ2-7
CDR3aa: CASSSQDRGHTDTQYF; CDR3nt: TGTGCCAGCAGTTCACAGGACAGGGGGCATACAGATACGCAGTATTTT; v_gene: TRBV28; abundance: .; d_gene: TRBD1; j_gene: TRBJ2-3
CDR3aa: CASGGGRGYEQFF; CDR3nt: TGTGCTAGTGGGGGCGGGAGGGGCTATGAGCAGTTCTTC; v_gene: TRBV12-5; abundance: once; d_gene: TRBD2; j_gene: TRBJ2-1
CDR3aa: CASSQDEGGLYSYEQYF; CDR3nt: TGCGCCAGCAGCCAAGATGAGGGGGGACTGTATTCCTACGAGCAGTACTTC; v_gene: TRBV4-1; abundance: once; d_gene: .; j_gene: TRBJ2-7
CDR3aa: CASSPDGSTDTQYF; CDR3nt: TGTGCCAGCAGCCCAGACGGAAGCACAGATACGCAGTATTTT; v_gene: TRBV7-7; abundance: .; d_gene: .; j_gene: TRBJ2-3
CDR3aa: CASSQGGAVQETQYF; CDR3nt: TGTGCCAGCAGCCAGGGGGGGGCTGTACAAGAGACCCAGTACTTC; v_gene: TRBV7-7; abundance: .; d_gene: .; j_gene: TRBJ2-5
CDR3aa: CASSYSDSSVTEAFF; CDR3nt: TGTGCCAGCAGTTACTCGGACAGTTCGGTCACTGAAGCTTTCTTT; v_gene: TRBV6-5; abundance: few; d_gene: .; j_gene: TRBJ1-1
CDR3aa: CASHVGSYNEQFF; CDR3nt: TGTGCCAGCCATGTTGGCTCCTACAATGAGCAGTTCTTC; v_gene: TRBV6-5; abundance: .; d_gene: .; j_gene: TRBJ2-1
CDR3aa: CAIEGDSHEQYF; CDR3nt: TGTGCCATCGAAGGAGACAGTCACGAGCAGTACTTC; v_gene: TRBV10-3; abundance: .; d_gene: .; j_gene: TRBJ2-7
CDR3aa: CASSEPPGQGAREQYF; CDR3nt: TGTGCCAGCAGTGAGCCGCCGGGACAGGGGGCGAGGGAGCAGTACTTC; v_gene: TRBV6-1; abundance: .; d_gene: TRBD1; j_gene: TRBJ2-7
CDR3aa: CASSLGLAGGGEYEQYF; CDR3nt: TGCGCCAGCAGCCTGGGACTAGCGGGAGGGGGTGAGTACGAGCAGTACTTC; v_gene: TRBV5-1; abundance: .; d_gene: TRBD2; j_gene: TRBJ2-7
CDR3aa: CASIRGGGTEAFF; CDR3nt: TGTGCCAGCATCCGAGGGGGGGGCACTGAAGCTTTCTTT; v_gene: TRBV27; abundance: few; d_gene: .; j_gene: TRBJ1-1
CDR3aa: CATEQGSSTDTQYF; CDR3nt: TGTGCCACCGAACAGGGGTCTAGCACAGATACGCAGTATTTT; v_gene: TRBV15; abundance: .; d_gene: TRBD1; j_gene: TRBJ2-3
CDR3aa: CASSRTSGGRETQYF; CDR3nt: TGTGCCAGCAGTCGGACTAGCGGGGGGCGGGAGACCCAGTACTTC; v_gene: TRBV6-5; abundance: .; d_gene: TRBD2; j_gene: TRBJ2-5
CDR3aa: CASSQAFPKGEAFF; CDR3nt: TGCGCCAGCAGCCAAGCCTTTCCGAAGGGGGAAGCTTTCTTT; v_gene: TRBV4-1; abundance: .; d_gene: .; j_gene: TRBJ1-1
CDR3aa: CASSLAAEEYDTEAFF; CDR3nt: TGTGCCAGCAGCTTAGCAGCAGAAGAGTATGACACTGAAGCTTTCTTT; v_gene: TRBV13; abundance: .; d_gene: .; j_gene: TRBJ1-1
CDR3aa: CASSLQDSFNEKLFF; CDR3nt: TGTGCCAGCAGCCTGCAGGACAGCTTTAATGAAAAACTGTTTTTT; v_gene: TRBV11-2; abundance: .; d_gene: .; j_gene: TRBJ1-4
CDR3aa: CASSLYRDRAYEQYF; CDR3nt: TGTGCCAGCAGTTTATATCGCGACAGGGCCTACGAGCAGTACTTC; v_gene: TRBV28; abundance: .; d_gene: TRBD1; j_gene: TRBJ2-7
CDR3aa: CAISFPSAGTSGGASSYEQYF; CDR3nt: TGTGCCATCAGCTTCCCCAGCGCCGGGACTAGCGGGGGCGCTAGCTCCTACGAGCAGTACTTC; v_gene: TRBV10-3; abundance: .; d_gene: TRBD2; j_gene: TRBJ2-7
CDR3aa: CASSIDRTPEAFF; CDR3nt: TGTGCCAGTAGTATAGACCGGACACCTGAAGCTTTCTTT; v_gene: TRBV19; abundance: .; d_gene: .; j_gene: TRBJ1-1
CDR3aa: CASSLGRNEQFF; CDR3nt: TGTGCCAGCAGCTTGGGCAGAAATGAGCAGTTCTTC; v_gene: TRBV5-4; abundance: .; d_gene: .; j_gene: TRBJ2-1
CDR3aa: CAWNSPGDTPYEQYF; CDR3nt: TGTGCCTGGAATTCCCCGGGGGATACCCCCTACGAGCAGTACTTC; v_gene: TRBV30; abundance: .; d_gene: .; j_gene: TRBJ2-7
CDR3aa: CASSSDTLNTEAFF; CDR3nt: TGTGCCAGCAGCTCCGACACCTTGAACACTGAAGCTTTCTTT; v_gene: TRBV11-1; abundance: .; d_gene: .; j_gene: TRBJ1-1
CDR3aa: CASSLRTGADYEQYF; CDR3nt: TGTGCCAGCAGTTTAAGGACAGGGGCGGACTACGAGCAGTACTTC; v_gene: TRBV28; abundance: few; d_gene: TRBD1; j_gene: TRBJ2-7
CDR3aa: CASSLTGPYGYTF; CDR3nt: TGTGCCAGTAGTTTAACAGGCCCCTATGGCTACACCTTC; v_gene: TRBV19; abundance: .; d_gene: .; j_gene: TRBJ1-2
CDR3aa: CASRDGAEKLFF; CDR3nt: TGTGCCAGTAGGGACGGCGCGGAAAAACTGTTTTTT; v_gene: TRBV19; abundance: once; d_gene: .; j_gene: TRBJ1-4
CDR3aa: CASSPSSGRGAYEQYF; CDR3nt: TGTGCCAGCAGCCCTTCTAGCGGCCGAGGAGCCTACGAGCAGTACTTC; v_gene: TRBV9; abundance: .; d_gene: TRBD2; j_gene: TRBJ2-7
CDR3aa: CASSDRGRETQYF; CDR3nt: TGTGCCAGCAGTGACAGGGGACGAGAGACCCAGTACTTC; v_gene: TRBV6-4; abundance: once; d_gene: .; j_gene: TRBJ2-5
CDR3aa: CATSSLYRDEQYF; CDR3nt: TGCGCCACCAGCAGCCTATACAGGGACGAGCAGTACTTC; v_gene: TRBV15; abundance: .; d_gene: .; j_gene: TRBJ2-7
CDR3aa: CSVGRETEAFF; CDR3nt: TGCAGCGTTGGGAGGGAGACTGAAGCTTTCTTT; v_gene: TRBV29-1; abundance: once; d_gene: .; j_gene: TRBJ1-1
CDR3aa: CASSIRGSTGELFF; CDR3nt: TGTGCCAGTAGTATTAGAGGATCCACCGGGGAGCTGTTTTTT; v_gene: TRBV19; abundance: medium-sized; d_gene: .; j_gene: TRBJ2-2
CDR3aa: CASSIGDWGATNTEAFF; CDR3nt: TGTGCCAGCAGCATAGGCGATTGGGGAGCTACGAACACTGAAGCTTTCTTT; v_gene: TRBV11-2; abundance: .; d_gene: .; j_gene: TRBJ1-1
CDR3aa: CASSLSMAVTGELFF; CDR3nt: TGTGCCAGCAGTTTATCGATGGCGGTAACCGGGGAGCTGTTTTTT; v_gene: TRBV27; abundance: .; d_gene: .; j_gene: TRBJ2-2
CDR3aa: CASSSQVWRDEQYF; CDR3nt: TGTGCCAGCAGTTCCCAGGTTTGGCGCGACGAGCAGTACTTC; v_gene: TRBV6-5; abundance: .; d_gene: .; j_gene: TRBJ2-7
CDR3aa: CASSLGQYLREQYF; CDR3nt: TGTGCCAGCAGCTTGGGACAGTACCTTCGTGAGCAGTACTTC; v_gene: TRBV7-4; abundance: .; d_gene: TRBD1; j_gene: TRBJ2-7
CDR3aa: CASSLGWGREDYYGYTF; CDR3nt: TGTGCCAGCAGCTTGGGGTGGGGGCGAGAAGACTACTATGGCTACACCTTC; v_gene: TRBV7-8; abundance: .; d_gene: .; j_gene: TRBJ1-2
CDR3aa: CASSSPGQGGYEQFF; CDR3nt: TGCGCCAGCAGCTCACCGGGACAGGGGGGCTATGAGCAGTTCTTC; v_gene: TRBV5-1; abundance: once; d_gene: TRBD1; j_gene: TRBJ2-1
CDR3aa: CASSLVSEANSNQPQHF; CDR3nt: TGTGCCAGCAGTCTGGTCTCGGAGGCAAATAGCAATCAGCCCCAGCATTTT; v_gene: TRBV28; abundance: .; d_gene: .; j_gene: TRBJ1-5
CDR3aa: CASSSTLTARYGYTF; CDR3nt: TGTGCCAGCAGTTCGACCCTGACAGCTAGATATGGCTACACCTTC; v_gene: TRBV28; abundance: .; d_gene: .; j_gene: TRBJ1-2
CDR3aa: CASSTHAGLAESSYEQYF; CDR3nt: TGTGCCAGTAGTACTCACGCTGGACTAGCGGAAAGCTCCTACGAGCAGTACTTC; v_gene: TRBV19; abundance: few; d_gene: TRBD2; j_gene: TRBJ2-7
CDR3aa: CATSRDRGAQPQHF; CDR3nt: TGTGCCACCAGCAGAGATCGAGGAGCTCAGCCCCAGCATTTT; v_gene: TRBV15; abundance: .; d_gene: .; j_gene: TRBJ1-5
CDR3aa: CASSFSGGTGELFF; CDR3nt: TGCGCCAGCAGCTTTTCAGGGGGCACCGGGGAGCTGTTTTTT; v_gene: TRBV5-1; abundance: .; d_gene: TRBD1; j_gene: TRBJ2-2